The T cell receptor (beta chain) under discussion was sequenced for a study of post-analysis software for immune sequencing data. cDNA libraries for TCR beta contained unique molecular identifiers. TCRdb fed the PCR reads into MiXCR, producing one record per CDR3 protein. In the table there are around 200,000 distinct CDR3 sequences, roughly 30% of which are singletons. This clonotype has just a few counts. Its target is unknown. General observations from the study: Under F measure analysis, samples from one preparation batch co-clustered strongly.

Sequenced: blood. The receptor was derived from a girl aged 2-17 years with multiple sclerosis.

Here the CDR3 reads CSAVQGGNQPQHF. The CDR3 region has the DNA TGCAGTGCAGTACAGGGAGGCAATCAGCCCCAGCATTTT. V gene TRBV20-1 combines with J gene TRBJ1-5, with D possibly matching TRBD1 (6 bases). Trimming removed 6 bases from V and 2 bases from J, with 11 bases in between. Germline lookup yields CDR1 DFQATT and CDR2 SNEGSKA (reference sequence). This CDR3 is built from 13 residues.